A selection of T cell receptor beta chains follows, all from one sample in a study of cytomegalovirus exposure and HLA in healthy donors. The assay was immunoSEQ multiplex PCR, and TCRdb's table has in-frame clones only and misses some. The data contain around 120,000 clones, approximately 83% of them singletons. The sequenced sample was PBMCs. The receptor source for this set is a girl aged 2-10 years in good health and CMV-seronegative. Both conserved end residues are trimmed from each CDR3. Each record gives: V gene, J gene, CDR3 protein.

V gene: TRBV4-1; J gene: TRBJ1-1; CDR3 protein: ASSQGNRAYTFEAF
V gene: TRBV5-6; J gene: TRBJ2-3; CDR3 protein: ASSLDGVAGETDTQY
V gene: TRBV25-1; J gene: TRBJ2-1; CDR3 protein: ASSRGTDNNEQF
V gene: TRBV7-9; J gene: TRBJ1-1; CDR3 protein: ASSSGVNTEAF
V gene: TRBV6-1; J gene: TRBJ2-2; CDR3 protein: ASSRDRGRGELF
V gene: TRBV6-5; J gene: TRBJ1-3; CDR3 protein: ASRPGPGAIY
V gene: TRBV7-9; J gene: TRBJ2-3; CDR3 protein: ASSPSEHADTQY
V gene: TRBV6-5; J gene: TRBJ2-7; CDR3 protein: ASSLHGGAYEQY
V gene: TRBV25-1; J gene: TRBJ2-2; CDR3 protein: ASSENGNTGELF
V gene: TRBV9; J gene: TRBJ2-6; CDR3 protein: ASSGGTNSGANVLT
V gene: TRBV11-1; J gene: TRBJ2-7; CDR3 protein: ASSLALGQGLWEQY
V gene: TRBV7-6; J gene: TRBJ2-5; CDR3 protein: ASSVSRDRQETQY
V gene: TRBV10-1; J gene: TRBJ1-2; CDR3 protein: ASTRTVRFTGYT
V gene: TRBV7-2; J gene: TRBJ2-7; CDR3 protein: ASRGSGSAYEQY
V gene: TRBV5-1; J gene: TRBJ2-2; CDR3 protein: ASRKLFRTGAPDTGELF
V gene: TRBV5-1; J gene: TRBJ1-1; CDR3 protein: ASSTPRQGRLEAF
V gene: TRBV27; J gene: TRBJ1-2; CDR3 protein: ASSFMDSGGLSYGYT
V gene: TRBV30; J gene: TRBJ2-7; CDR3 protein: AWSVQGGYEQY
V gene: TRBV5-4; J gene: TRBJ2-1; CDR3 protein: ASSLGGFYNEQF
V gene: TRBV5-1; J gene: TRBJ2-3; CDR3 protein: ASSLAGVSTDTQY
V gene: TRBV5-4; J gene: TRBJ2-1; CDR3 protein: ASSPTAAGTGGDEQF
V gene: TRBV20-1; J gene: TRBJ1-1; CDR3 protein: SASKGTEAF
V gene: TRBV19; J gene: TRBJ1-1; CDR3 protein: ASSAPGQGWGTEAF
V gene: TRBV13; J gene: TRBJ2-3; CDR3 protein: ASSFAPRERPTDTQY
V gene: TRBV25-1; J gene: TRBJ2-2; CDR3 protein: ASSTPQGGTGELF
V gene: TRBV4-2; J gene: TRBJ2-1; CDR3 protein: ASSPHSGGPSYNEQF
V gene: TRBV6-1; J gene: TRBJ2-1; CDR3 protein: ASSEAGTGHNEQF
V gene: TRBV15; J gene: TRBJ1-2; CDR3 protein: ATSRDRGRDGYT
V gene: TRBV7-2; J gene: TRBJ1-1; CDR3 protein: ASSLRAWTIEDTEAF
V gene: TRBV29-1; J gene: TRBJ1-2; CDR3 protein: SAADRGNYGYT
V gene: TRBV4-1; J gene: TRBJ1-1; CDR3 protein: ASSQEPGVNTEAF